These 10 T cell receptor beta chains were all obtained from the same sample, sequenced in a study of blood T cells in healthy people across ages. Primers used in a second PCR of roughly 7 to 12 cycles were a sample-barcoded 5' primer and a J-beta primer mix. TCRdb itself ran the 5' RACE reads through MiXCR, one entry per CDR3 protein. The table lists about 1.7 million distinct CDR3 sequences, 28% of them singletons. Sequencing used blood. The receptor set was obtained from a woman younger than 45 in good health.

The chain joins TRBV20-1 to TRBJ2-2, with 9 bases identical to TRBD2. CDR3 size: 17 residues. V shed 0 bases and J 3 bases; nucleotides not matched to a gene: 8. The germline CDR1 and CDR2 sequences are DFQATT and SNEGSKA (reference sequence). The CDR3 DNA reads TGCAGTGCTAGAGATCGGGAGCGGGGGGTCTACACCGGGGAGCTGTTTTTT. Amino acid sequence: CSARDRERGVYTGELFF.

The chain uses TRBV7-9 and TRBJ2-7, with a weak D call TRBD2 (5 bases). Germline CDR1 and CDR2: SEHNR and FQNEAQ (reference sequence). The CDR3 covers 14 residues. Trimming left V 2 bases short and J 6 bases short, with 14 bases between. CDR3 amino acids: CASSLTSLASEQYF. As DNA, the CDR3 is TGTGCCAGCAGCTTAACTTCGCTAGCATCCGAGCAGTACTTC.

Written as DNA, the CDR3 is TGTGCCAGCAGTGAAATGGCTAGCGGTTTAGGGAATGAGCAGTTCTTC. It encodes CASSEMASGLGNEQFF. This rearrangement joins TRBV6-1 to TRBJ2-1; 7 bases align to TRBD2. The germline CDR1 and CDR2 sequences are MNHNS and SASEGT. The CDR3 is 16 amino acids. V lost 2 bases, J lost 7 bases, and 11 bases stayed unmatched.

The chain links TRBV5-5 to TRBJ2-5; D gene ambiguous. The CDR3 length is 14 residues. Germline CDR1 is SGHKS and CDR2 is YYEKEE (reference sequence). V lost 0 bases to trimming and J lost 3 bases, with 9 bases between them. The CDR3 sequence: CASSLGVTKETQYF. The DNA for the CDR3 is TGTGCCAGCAGCTTGGGTGTGACCAAAGAGACCCAGTACTTC.

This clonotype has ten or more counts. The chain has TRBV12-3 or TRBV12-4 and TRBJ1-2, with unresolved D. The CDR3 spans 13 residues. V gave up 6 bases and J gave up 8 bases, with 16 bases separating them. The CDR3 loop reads CASSTADVPGYTF. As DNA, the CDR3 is TGTGCCAGCAGCACTGCGGACGTACCGGGCTACACCTTC.

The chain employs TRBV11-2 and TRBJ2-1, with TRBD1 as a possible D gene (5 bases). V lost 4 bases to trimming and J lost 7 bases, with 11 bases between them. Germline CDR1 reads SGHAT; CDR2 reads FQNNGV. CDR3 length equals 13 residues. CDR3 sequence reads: CASSYPPGNEQFF. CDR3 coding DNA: TGTGCCAGCAGCTACCCCCCAGGGAATGAGCAGTTCTTC. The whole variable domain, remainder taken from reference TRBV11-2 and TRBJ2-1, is EAGVAQSPRYKIIEKRQSVAFWCNPISGHATLYWYQQILGQGPKLLIQFQNNGVVDDSQLPKDRFSAERLKGVDSTLKIQPAKLEDSAVYLCASSYPPGNEQFFGPGTRLTVL.

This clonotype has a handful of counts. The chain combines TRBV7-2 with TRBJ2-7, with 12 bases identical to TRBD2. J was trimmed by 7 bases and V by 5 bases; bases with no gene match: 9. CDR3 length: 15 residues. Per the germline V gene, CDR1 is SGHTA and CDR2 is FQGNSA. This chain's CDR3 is CASSHPTSGSGEQYF. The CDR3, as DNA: TGTGCCAGCAGCCACCCGACTAGCGGGAGTGGGGAGCAGTACTTC.

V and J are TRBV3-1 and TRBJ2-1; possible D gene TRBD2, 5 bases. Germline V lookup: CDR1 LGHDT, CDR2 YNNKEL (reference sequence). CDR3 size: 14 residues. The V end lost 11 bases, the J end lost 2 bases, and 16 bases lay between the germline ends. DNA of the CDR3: TGTGCCTCTGGACGGGGAAATACCTACAATGAGCAGTTCTTC. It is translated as CASGRGNTYNEQFF.

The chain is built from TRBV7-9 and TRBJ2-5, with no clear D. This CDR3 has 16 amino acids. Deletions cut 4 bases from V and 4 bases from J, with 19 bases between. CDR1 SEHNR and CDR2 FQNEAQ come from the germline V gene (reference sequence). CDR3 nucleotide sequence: TGTGCCAGCAGCTGGCCTTTAGGCGCGGCTGTAGAGACCCAGTACTTC. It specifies CASSWPLGAAVETQYF.

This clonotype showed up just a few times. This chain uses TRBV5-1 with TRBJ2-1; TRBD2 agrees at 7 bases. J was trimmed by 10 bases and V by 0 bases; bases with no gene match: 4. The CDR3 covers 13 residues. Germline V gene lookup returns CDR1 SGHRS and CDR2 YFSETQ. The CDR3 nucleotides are TGCGCCAGCAGCTTGGTTATTAGCGGGGAGCAGTTCTTC. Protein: CASSLVISGEQFF.